Listed here is a single T cell receptor (beta chain). This record comes from a study of blood T cell repertoires in COVID-19. Study-level information: The United States, Italy and Spain provided the acute and convalescent COVID-19 samples. The cDNA or gDNA used as material had been derived from T cells, B-cell-depleted T cells, or PBMCs.

Assay used: immunoSEQ multiplex PCR; TCRdb lists only in-frame clones, some missing. The sample has some 250,000 clones; under 95% are singletons. This CDR3 comprises 14 residues. In terms of age and location, participants ranged from roughly 18 to 90 years and lived in about 25 US areas. Assignments of participants to cohorts depended upon their own reported clinical history. The chain uses TRBV21-1 and TRBJ2-2; the table's D call, TRBD1, has no DNA check behind it. TRBV21-1 is a listed pseudogene. Sequenced material: PBMCs or T cells enriched from blood (not recorded which). The sequence derives from a woman between 35 and 50 years old with acute COVID-19. CDR3 amino acids: CASSTPRATGELFF. CDR3 coding DNA: TGTGCCAGCAGCACCCCCAGGGCAACCGGGGAGCTGTTTTTT.